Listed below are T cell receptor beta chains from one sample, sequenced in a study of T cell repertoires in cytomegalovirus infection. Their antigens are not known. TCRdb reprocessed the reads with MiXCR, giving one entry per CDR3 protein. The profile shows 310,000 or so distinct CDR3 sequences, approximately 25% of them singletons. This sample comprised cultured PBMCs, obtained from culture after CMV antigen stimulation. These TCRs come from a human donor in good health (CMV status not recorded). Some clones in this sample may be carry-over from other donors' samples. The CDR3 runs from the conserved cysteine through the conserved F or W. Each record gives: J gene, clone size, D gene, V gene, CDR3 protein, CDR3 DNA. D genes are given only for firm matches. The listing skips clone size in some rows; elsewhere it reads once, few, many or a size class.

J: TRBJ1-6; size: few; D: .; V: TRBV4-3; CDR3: CASSQEGRSSPLHF; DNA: TGCGCCAGCAGCCAAGAAGGCCGTTCGTCACCCCTCCACTTT
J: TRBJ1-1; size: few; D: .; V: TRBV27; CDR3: CASSVSTGLNTEAFF; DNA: TGTGCCAGCAGTGTAAGTACAGGGTTAAACACTGAAGCTTTCTTT
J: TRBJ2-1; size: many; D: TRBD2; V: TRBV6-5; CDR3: CASRTPSGSNSYNEQFF; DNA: TGTGCCAGCAGAACTCCTAGCGGGAGTAATTCTTACAATGAGCAGTTCTTC
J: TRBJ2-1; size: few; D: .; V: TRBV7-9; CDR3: CASSLRYNEQFF; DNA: TGTGCCAGCAGTCTTCGCTACAATGAGCAGTTCTTC
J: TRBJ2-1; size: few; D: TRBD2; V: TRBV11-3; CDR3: CASSLVSSGRGSNEQFF; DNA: TGTGCCAGCAGCTTAGTTAGCAGCGGGAGGGGCTCGAATGAGCAGTTCTTC
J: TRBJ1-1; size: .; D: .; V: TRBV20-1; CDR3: CSAAQGPMNTEAFF; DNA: TGCAGTGCAGCGCAGGGGCCGATGAACACTGAAGCTTTCTTT
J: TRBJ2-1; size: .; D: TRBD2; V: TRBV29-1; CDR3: CSVGGTSGTPINEQFF; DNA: TGCAGCGTTGGGGGGACTAGCGGGACACCAATCAATGAGCAGTTCTTC
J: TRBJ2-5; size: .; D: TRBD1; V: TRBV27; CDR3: CASKRTGFQETQYF; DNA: TGTGCCAGCAAGAGGACAGGGTTCCAAGAGACCCAGTACTTC
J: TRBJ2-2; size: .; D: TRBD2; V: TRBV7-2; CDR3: CASSLLGTSGTGELFF; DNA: TGTGCCAGCAGCTTACTCGGGACTAGCGGGACCGGGGAGCTGTTTTTT
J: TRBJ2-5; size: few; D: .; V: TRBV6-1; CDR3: CATNNDAGFLGAQYF; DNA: TGTGCCACCAATAACGATGCAGGGTTCCTTGGGGCCCAGTACTTC
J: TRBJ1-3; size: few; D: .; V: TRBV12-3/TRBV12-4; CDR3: CASSFKGVLPGNTIYF; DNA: TGTGCCAGCAGTTTTAAAGGGGTTCTTCCTGGAAACACCATATATTTT
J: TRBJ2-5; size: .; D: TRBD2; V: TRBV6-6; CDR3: CASRPGLAGVRETQYF; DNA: TGTGCCAGCAGGCCCGGACTAGCGGGAGTACGGGAGACCCAGTACTTC
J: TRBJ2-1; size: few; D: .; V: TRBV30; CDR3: CAWSPRDNEQFF; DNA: TGTGCCTGGAGTCCCCGGGACAATGAGCAGTTCTTC
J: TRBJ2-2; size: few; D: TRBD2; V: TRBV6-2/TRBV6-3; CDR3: CASSRLAGGILNTGELFF; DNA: TGTGCCAGCAGCCGACTAGCGGGAGGAATCCTTAACACCGGGGAGCTGTTTTTT
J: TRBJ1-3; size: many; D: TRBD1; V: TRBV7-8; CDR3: CASSFDRDSGNTIYF; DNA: TGTGCCAGCAGCTTCGACCGGGACAGTGGAAACACCATATATTTT
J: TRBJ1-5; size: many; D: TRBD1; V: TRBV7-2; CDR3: CASSLSGQGDGQPQHF; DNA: TGTGCCAGCAGCTTATCGGGACAGGGGGACGGACAGCCCCAGCATTTT
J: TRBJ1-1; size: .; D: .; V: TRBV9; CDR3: CASSDEIGTEAFF; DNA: TGTGCCAGCAGCGACGAAATAGGCACTGAAGCTTTCTTT
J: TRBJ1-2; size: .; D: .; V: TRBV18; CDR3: CASSPGPGNYGYTF; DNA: TGTGCCAGCTCACCAGGCCCGGGAAACTATGGCTACACCTTC
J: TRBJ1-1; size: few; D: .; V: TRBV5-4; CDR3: CASSLEGHGAGNTEAFF; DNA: TGTGCCAGCAGCCTAGAGGGTCACGGCGCGGGTAACACTGAAGCTTTCTTT
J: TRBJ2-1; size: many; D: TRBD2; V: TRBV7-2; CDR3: CASSGGGLAGGGQQFF; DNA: TGTGCCAGCAGTGGAGGTGGGCTAGCGGGAGGGGGGCAGCAGTTCTTC
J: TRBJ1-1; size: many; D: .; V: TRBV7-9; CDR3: CASSLKSVGGGEAFF; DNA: TGTGCCAGCAGCTTAAAATCGGTGGGGGGCGGTGAAGCTTTCTTT
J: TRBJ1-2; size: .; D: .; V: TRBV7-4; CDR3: CASSLWSEEDHGYTF; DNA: TGTGCCAGCAGCTTATGGAGTGAAGAGGATCATGGCTACACCTTC
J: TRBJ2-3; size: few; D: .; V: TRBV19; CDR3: CASSMGWSKDTQYF; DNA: TGTGCCAGTAGTATGGGATGGTCCAAAGATACGCAGTATTTT
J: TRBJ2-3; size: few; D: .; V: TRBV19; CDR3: CATPVRQAKADTQYF; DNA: TGTGCCACGCCGGTTAGACAGGCAAAAGCAGATACGCAGTATTTT
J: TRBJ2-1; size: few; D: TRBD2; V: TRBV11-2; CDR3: CASSTLAGVNNEQFF; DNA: TGTGCCAGCAGCACTCTAGCGGGAGTTAACAATGAGCAGTTCTTC
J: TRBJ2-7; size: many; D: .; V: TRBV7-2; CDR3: CASSSWGSPLREQYF; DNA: TGTGCCAGCAGCTCCTGGGGATCACCATTACGCGAGCAGTACTTC
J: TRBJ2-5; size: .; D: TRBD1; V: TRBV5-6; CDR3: CATSTGGGETQYF; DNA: TGTGCCACCTCAACAGGGGGCGGGGAGACCCAGTACTTC
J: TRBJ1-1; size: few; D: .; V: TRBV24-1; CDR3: CATSDLLNTEAFF; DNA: TGTGCCACCAGTGATTTGCTGAACACTGAAGCTTTCTTT
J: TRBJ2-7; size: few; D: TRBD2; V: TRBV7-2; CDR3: CASSFFGGGRALYEQYF; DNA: TGTGCCAGCAGCTTTTTTGGGGGCGGGAGGGCCCTCTACGAGCAGTACTTC
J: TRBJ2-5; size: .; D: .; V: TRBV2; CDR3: CASSEVPAYQETQYF; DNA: TGTGCCAGCAGTGAAGTCCCAGCGTACCAAGAGACCCAGTACTTC
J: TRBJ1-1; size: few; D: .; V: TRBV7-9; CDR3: CASSPAGGEAFF; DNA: TGTGCCAGCAGCCCTGCGGGGGGCGAAGCTTTCTTT
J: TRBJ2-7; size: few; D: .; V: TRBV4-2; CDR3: CASSQGATSTGYEQYF; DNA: TGTGCCAGCAGCCAAGGTGCCACTAGTACGGGCTACGAGCAGTACTTC
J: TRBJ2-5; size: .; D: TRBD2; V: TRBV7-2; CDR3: CASSLAPAGGETQYF; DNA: TGTGCCAGCAGCTTAGCGCCAGCGGGAGGAGAGACCCAGTACTTC
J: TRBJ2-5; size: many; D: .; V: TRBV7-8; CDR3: CASSLVGRGISEETQYF; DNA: TGTGCCAGCAGCTTAGTGGGGCGAGGGATTTCCGAAGAGACCCAGTACTTC
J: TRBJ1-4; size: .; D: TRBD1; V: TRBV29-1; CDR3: CSVRTGVEKLFF; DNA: TGCAGCGTTCGGACAGGGGTTGAAAAACTGTTTTTT
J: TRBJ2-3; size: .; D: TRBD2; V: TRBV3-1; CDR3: CASSQGGASGIRDTQYF; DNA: TGTGCCAGCAGCCAAGGAGGAGCTAGCGGGATAAGAGATACGCAGTATTTT
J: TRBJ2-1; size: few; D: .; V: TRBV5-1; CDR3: CASSQTGWDEQFF; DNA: TGCGCCAGCAGCCAGACGGGTTGGGATGAGCAGTTCTTC
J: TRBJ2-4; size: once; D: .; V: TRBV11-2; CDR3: CASSFTDIGKNIQYF; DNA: TGTGCCAGCAGCTTTACGGACATTGGCAAAAACATTCAGTACTTC
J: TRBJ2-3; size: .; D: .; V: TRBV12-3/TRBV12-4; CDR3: CASSTTGGGTDTQYF; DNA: TGTGCCAGCAGTACCACCGGGGGAGGTACAGATACGCAGTATTTT
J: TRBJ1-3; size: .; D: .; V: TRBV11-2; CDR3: CASSLVRDGNTIYF; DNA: TGTGCCAGCAGCTTAGTCCGGGACGGAAACACCATATATTTT
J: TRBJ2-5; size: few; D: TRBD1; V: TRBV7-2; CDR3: CASSPRTGAETQYF; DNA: TGTGCCAGCAGCCCTCGGACAGGGGCAGAGACCCAGTACTTC
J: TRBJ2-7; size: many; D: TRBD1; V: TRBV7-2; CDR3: CASSRQGSKQYF; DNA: TGTGCCAGCAGCCGACAGGGATCTAAGCAGTACTTC
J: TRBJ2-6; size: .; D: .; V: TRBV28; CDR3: CASRRISGANVLTF; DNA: TGTGCCAGCAGGCGGATCTCTGGGGCCAACGTCCTGACTTTC
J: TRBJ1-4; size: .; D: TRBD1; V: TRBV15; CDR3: CATSRDGQGGGSEKLFF; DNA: TGTGCCACCAGCAGAGATGGGCAGGGGGGAGGAAGTGAAAAACTGTTTTTT
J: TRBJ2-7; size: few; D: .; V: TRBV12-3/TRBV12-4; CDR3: CASSLDGVPEQYF; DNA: TGTGCCAGCAGTTTAGATGGGGTGCCCGAGCAGTACTTC
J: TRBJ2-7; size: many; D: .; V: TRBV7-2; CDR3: CASSFLSSGYYEQYF; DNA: TGTGCCAGCAGCTTTTTAAGCAGCGGGTATTACGAGCAGTACTTC
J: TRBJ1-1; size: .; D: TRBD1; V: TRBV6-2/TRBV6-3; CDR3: CASRPGTGRGSTEAFF; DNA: TGTGCCAGCAGACCCGGGACAGGGAGGGGGAGCACTGAAGCTTTCTTT
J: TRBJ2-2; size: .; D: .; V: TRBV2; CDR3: CASRSARDGTGELFF; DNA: TGTGCCAGCAGGAGTGCGCGGGACGGGACCGGGGAGCTGTTTTTT
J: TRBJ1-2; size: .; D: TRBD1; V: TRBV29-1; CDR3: CSVEGQGRGYTF; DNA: TGCAGCGTTGAAGGACAGGGCCGCGGCTACACCTTC
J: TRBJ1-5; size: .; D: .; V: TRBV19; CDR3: CASSIGPGNQPQHF; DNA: TGTGCCAGTAGTATAGGGCCGGGCAATCAGCCCCAGCATTTT
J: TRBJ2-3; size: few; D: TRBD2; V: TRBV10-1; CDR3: CASSETSGRAWDTQYF; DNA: TGCGCCAGCAGCGAAACTAGCGGGAGGGCCTGGGATACGCAGTATTTT
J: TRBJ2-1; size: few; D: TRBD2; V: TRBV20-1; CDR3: CSAVRGLAAYNEQFF; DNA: TGCAGTGCTGTCAGGGGACTAGCGGCCTACAATGAGCAGTTCTTC